This T cell receptor (beta chain) was documented in a study of blood T cell repertoires in COVID-19. Study details: Acute and convalescent COVID-19 samples came from the United States, Italy and Spain. The analysed material was cDNA or gDNA that came from T cells, B-cell-depleted T cells, or PBMCs.

Study processing details: Scientists estimated how many nucleated cells there were by amplifying reference gene primers. Sequencing used immunoSEQ multiplex PCR; TCRdb keeps in-frame clones, though not all of them. V and J calls and clone size are as listed in that table; D and trimming were resolved from the DNA. The table records approximately 150,000 clones, approximately 90% of them present only once. The germline V gene encodes CDR1 SNHLY and CDR2 FYNNEI. The CDR3 has 15 residues. V dropped 7 bases and J dropped 0 bases, with 13 bases sitting between them. This clone was recorded a few times. The sequence came from a woman between 50 and 59 years old with active or convalescent COVID-19. The chain carries TRBV2 and TRBJ1-5; D is unresolved. Material for sequencing was peripheral blood. The CDR3 DNA follows: TGTGCCAGCAAGGCGACACGTTATAGCAATCAGCCCCAGCATTTT. It encodes CASKATRYSNQPQHF. The full variable domain, rest sourced from reference TRBV2 and TRBJ1-5, is EPEVTQTPSHQVTQMGQEVILRCVPISNHLYFYWYRQILGQKVEFLVSFYNNEISEKSEIFDDQFSVERPDGSNFTLKIRSTKLEDSAMYFCASKATRYSNQPQHFGDGTRLSIL.